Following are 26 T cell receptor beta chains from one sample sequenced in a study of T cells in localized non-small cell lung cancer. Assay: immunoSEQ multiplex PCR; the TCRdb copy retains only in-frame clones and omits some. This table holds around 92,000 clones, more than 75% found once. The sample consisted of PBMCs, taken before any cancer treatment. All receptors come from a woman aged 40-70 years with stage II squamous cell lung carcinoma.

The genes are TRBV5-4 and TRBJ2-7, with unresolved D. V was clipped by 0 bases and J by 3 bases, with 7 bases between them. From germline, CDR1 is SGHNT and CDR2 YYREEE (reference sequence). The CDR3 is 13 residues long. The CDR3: CASSLGVDYEQYF. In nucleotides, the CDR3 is TGTGCCAGCAGCTTGGGAGTCGACTACGAGCAGTACTTC.

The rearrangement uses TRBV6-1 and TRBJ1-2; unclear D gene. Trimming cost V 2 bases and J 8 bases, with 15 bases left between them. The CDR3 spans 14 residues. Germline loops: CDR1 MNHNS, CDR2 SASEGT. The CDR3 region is CASSEHSPGRGYTF. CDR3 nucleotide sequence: TGTGCCAGCAGTGAACATAGCCCGGGTAGAGGCTACACCTTC.

CDR3 in DNA: TGTGCCAGCAGATACAGGGGTGATGAAAAACTGTTTTTT. Translated, it gives CASRYRGDEKLFF. The chain couples TRBV6-6 to TRBJ1-4; 7 nucleotides agree with TRBD1. Germline CDR1 MNHNY, CDR2 SVGAGI (reference sequence). The CDR3 totals 13 residues. V lost 6 bases and J lost 6; bases outside the gene matches: 4.

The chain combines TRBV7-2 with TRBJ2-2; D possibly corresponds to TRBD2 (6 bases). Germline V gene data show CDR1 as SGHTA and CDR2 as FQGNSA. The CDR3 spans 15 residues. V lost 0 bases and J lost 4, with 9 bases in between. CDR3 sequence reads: CASSLAGGGTGELFF. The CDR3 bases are TGTGCCAGCAGCTTAGCGGGGGGAGGCACCGGGGAGCTGTTTTTT. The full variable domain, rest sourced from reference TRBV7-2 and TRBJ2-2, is GAGVSQSPSNKVTEKGKDVELRCDPISGHTALYWYRQSLGQGLEFLIYFQGNSAPDKSGLPSDRFSAERTGGSVSTLTIQRTQQEDSAVYLCASSLAGGGTGELFFGEGSRLTVL.

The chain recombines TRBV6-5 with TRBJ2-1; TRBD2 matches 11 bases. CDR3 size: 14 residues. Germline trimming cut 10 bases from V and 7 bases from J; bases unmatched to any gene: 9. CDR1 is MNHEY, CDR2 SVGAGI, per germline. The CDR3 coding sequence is TGTGCCACCAATAGCGGGAGGGTACAGAATGAGCAGTTCTTC. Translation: CATNSGRVQNEQFF.

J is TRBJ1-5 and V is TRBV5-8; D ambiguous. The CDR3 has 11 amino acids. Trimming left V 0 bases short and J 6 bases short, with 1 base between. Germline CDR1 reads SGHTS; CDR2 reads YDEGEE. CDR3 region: CASSLAQPQHF. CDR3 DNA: TGTGCCAGCAGCTTGGCTCAGCCCCAGCATTTT.

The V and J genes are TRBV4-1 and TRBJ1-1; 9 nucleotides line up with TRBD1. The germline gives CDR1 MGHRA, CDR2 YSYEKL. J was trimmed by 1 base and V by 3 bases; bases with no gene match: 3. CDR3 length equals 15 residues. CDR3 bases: TGCGCCAGCAGCCAGGAGGGACAGGGGAACACTGAAGCTTTCTTT. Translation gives CASSQEGQGNTEAFF.

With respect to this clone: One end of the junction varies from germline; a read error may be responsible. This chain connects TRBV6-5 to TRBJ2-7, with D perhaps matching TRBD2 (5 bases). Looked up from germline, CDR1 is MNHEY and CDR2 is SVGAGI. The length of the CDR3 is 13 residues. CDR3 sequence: CASSEVSGYGQYF. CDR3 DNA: TGTGCCAGCAGTGAGGTGTCGGGGTACGGGCAGTACTTC.

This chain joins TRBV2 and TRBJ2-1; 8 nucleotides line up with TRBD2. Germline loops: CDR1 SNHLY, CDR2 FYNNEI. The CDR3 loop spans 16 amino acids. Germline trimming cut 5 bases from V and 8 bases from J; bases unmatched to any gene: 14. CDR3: CASSRGSGLGNYEQFF. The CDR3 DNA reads TGTGCCAGCAGTAGGGGATCGGGACTAGGTAATTATGAGCAGTTCTTC.

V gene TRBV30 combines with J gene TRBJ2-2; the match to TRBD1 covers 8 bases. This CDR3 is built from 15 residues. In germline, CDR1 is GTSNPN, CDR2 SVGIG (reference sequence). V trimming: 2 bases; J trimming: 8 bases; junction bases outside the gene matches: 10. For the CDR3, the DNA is TGTGCCTGGAGTAAAGGGCAGGGGGCGTTGGGGGAGCTGTTTTTT. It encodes CAWSKGQGALGELFF.

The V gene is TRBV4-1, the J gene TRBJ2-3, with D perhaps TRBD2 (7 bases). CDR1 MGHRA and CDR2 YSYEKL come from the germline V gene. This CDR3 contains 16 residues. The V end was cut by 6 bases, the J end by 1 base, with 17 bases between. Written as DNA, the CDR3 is TGCGCCAGCAGTTTATCGTGGGGGGGCGGCACAGATACGCAGTATTTT. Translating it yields CASSLSWGGGTDTQYF.

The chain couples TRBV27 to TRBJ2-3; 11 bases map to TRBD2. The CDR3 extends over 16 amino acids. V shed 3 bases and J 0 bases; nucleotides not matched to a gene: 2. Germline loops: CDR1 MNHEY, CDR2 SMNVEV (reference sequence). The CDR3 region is CASSLTSGVSTDTQYF. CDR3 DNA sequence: TGTGCCAGCAGTTTGACTAGCGGGGTTAGCACAGATACGCAGTATTTT.

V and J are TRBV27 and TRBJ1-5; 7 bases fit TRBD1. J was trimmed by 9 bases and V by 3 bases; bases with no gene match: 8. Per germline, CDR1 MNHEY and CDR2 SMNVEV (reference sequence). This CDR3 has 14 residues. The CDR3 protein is CASSFGDRSGPQHF. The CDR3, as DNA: TGTGCCAGCAGTTTTGGGGACAGATCAGGGCCCCAGCATTTT.

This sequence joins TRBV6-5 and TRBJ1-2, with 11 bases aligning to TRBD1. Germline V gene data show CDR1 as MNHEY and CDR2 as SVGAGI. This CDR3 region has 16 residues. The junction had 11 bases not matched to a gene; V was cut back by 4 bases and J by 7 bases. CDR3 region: CASSSGQGANIGGYTF. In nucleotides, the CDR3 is TGTGCCAGCAGTTCAGGACAGGGGGCGAATATAGGTGGCTACACCTTC.

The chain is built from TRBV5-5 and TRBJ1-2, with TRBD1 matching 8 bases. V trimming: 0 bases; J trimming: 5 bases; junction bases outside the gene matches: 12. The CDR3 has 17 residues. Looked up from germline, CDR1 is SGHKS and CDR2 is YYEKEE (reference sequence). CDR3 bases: TGTGCCAGCAGCTTGGCCGCTGGACAGGGTTTTTTTTATGGCTACACCTTC. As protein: CASSLAAGQGFFYGYTF.

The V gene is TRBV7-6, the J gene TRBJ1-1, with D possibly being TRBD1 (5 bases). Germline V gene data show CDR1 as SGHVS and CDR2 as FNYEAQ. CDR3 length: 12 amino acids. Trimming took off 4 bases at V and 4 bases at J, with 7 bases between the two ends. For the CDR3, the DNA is TGTGCCAGCAGCTCCGGGGGCACTGAAGCTTTCTTT. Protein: CASSSGGTEAFF.

The CDR3 here is CASSPGGSGYNEKLFF. The CDR3 coding sequence is TGTGCCAGCAGCCCGGGGGGGTCAGGGTATAATGAAAAACTGTTTTTT. V and J are TRBV5-4 and TRBJ1-4; TRBD1 is a possible D gene (5 bases). Trimming removed 4 bases from V and 4 bases from J, with 17 bases in between. Germline CDR1 is SGHNT and CDR2 is YYREEE (reference sequence). The CDR3 totals 16 residues.

As DNA, the CDR3 is TGTGCCAGCAGTTACGGGACAGGGGCAACCTACGAGCAGTACTTC. Its translation is CASSYGTGATYEQYF. This chain links TRBV6-5 with TRBJ2-7; 10 positions agree with TRBD1. This CDR3 is 15 amino acids long. With V trimmed by 2 bases and J by 2 bases, 3 bases remained unmatched. Germline V lookup: CDR1 MNHEY, CDR2 SVGAGI.

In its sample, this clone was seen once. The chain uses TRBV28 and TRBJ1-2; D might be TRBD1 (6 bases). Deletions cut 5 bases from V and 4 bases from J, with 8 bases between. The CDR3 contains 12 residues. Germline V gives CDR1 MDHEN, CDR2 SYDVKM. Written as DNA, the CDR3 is TGTGCCAGCAGTACGGACAGCTATGGCTACACCTTC. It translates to CASSTDSYGYTF.

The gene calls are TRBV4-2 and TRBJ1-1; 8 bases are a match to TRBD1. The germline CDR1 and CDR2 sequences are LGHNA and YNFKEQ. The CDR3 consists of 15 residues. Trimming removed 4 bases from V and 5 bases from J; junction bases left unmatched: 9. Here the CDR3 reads CASSPFRGRGTEAFF. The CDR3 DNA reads TGTGCCAGCAGCCCGTTCAGGGGGCGAGGAACTGAAGCTTTCTTT.

The CDR3 loop is CSARQNTEAFF. The CDR3 DNA is TGCAGCGCCCGACAGAACACTGAAGCTTTCTTT. V is TRBV29-1 and J is TRBJ1-1; D uncertain. The V end was cut by 7 bases, the J end by 1 base, with 7 bases between. CDR1 SQVTM and CDR2 ANQGSEA come from the germline V gene. The CDR3 sequence is 11 residues long.

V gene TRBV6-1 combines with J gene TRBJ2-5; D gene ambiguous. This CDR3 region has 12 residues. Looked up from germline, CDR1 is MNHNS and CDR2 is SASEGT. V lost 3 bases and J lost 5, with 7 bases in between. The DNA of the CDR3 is TGTGCCAGCAGTGACCTCGGGGAGACCCAGTACTTC. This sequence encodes CASSDLGETQYF.

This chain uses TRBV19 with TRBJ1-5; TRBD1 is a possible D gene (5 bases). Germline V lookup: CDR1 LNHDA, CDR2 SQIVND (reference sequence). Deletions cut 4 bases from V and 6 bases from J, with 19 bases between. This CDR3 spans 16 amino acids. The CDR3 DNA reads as TGTGCCAGTAGTACGGGAGGACATAGGGATCGTCAGCCCCAGCATTTT. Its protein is CASSTGGHRDRQPQHF.

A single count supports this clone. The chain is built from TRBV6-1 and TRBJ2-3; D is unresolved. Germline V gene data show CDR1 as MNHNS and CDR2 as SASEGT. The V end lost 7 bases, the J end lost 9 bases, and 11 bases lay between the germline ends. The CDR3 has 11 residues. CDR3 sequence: CASIQLETQYF. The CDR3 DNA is TGTGCCAGCATCCAACTTGAGACGCAGTATTTT.

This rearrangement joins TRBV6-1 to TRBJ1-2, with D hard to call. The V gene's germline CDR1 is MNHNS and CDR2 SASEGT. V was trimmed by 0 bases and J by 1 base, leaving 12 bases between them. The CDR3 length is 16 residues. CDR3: CASSEALIGRNYGYTF. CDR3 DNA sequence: TGTGCCAGCAGTGAAGCGCTGATAGGGCGTAACTATGGCTACACCTTC.

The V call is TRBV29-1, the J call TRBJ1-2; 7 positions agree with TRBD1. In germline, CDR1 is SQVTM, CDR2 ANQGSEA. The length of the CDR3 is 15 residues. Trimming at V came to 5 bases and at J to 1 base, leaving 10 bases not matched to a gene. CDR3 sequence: CSVTKPDRINYGYTF. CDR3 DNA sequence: TGCAGCGTTACGAAGCCGGACAGGATTAACTATGGCTACACCTTC.